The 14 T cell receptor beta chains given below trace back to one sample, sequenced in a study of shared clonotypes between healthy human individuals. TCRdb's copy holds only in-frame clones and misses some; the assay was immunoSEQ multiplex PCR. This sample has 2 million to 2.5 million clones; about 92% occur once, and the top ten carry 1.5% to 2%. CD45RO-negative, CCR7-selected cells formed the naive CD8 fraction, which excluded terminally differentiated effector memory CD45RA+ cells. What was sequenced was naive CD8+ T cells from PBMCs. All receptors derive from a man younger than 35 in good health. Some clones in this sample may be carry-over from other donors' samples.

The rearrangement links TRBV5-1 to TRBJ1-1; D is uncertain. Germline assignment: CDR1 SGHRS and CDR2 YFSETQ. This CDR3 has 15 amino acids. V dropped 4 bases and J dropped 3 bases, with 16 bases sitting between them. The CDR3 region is CASSPKIPLDTEAFF. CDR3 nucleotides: TGCGCCAGCAGCCCCAAGATACCCCTGGACACTGAAGCTTTCTTT. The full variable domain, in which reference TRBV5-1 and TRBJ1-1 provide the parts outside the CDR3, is KAGVTQTPRYLIKTRGQQVTLSCSPISGHRSVSWYQQTPGQGLQFLFEYFSETQRNKGNFPGRFSGRQFSNSRSEMNVSTLELGDSALYLCASSPKIPLDTEAFFGQGTRLTVV.

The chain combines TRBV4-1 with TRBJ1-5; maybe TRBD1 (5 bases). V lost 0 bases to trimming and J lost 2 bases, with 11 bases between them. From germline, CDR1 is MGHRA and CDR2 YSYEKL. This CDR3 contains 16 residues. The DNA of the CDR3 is TGCGCCAGCAGCCAAGATGGGGGAGGGGGCAATCAGCCCCAGCATTTT. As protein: CASSQDGGGGNQPQHF.

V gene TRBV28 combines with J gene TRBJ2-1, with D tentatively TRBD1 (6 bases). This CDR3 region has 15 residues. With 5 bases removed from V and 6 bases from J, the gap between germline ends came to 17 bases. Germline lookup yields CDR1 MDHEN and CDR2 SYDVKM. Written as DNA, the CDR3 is TGTGCCAGCAGTCGGAGTCTAGGACAGCTCAATGAGCAGTTCTTC. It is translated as CASSRSLGQLNEQFF.

The CDR3 bases are TGCGCCAGCAGCCAGACGGGACTAGACTACGAGCAGTACTTC. It encodes CASSQTGLDYEQYF. J is TRBJ2-5 and V is TRBV4-1; TRBD2 agrees at 8 bases. TRBJ2-7 matches the DNA end more closely, so the J call is doubtful. Germline lookup yields CDR1 MGHRA and CDR2 YSYEKL. The CDR3 runs to 14 residues.

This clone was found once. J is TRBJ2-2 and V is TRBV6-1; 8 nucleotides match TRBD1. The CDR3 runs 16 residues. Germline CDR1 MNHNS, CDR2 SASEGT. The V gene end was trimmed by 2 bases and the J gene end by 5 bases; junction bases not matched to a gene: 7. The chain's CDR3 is CASSELTGVGTGELFF. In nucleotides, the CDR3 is TGTGCCAGCAGTGAACTGACAGGGGTAGGAACCGGGGAGCTGTTTTTT.

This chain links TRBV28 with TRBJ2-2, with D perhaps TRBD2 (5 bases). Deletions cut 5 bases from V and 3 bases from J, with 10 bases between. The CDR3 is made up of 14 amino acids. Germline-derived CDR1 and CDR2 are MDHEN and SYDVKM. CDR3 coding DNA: TGTGCCAGCAGTACCTGGACTTACACCGGGGAGCTGTTTTTT. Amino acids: CASSTWTYTGELFF. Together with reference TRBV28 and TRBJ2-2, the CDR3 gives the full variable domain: DVKVTQSSRYLVKRTGEKVFLECVQDMDHENMFWYRQDPGLGLRLIYFSYDVKMKEKGDIPEGYSVSREKKERFSLILESASTNQTSMYLCASSTWTYTGELFFGEGSRLTVL.

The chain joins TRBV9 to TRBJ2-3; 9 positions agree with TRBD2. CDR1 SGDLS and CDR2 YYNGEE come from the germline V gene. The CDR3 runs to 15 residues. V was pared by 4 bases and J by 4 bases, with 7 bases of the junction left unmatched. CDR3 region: CASSLGVAGADTQYF. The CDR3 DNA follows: TGTGCCAGCAGCCTAGGAGTAGCGGGGGCAGATACGCAGTATTTT.

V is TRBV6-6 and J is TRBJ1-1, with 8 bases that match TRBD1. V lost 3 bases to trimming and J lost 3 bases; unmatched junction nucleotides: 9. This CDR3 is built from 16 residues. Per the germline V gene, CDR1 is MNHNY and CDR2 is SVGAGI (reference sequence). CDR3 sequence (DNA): TGTGCCAGCAGTTATGAGCAGGGGGCTGGAGACACTGAAGCTTTCTTT. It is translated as CASSYEQGAGDTEAFF.

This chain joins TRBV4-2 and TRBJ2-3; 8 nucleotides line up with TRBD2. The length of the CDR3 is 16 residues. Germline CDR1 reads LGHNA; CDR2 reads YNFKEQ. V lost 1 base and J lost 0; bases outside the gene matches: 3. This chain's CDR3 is CASSQVSGMSTDTQYF. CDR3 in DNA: TGTGCCAGCAGCCAAGTTAGCGGGATGAGCACAGATACGCAGTATTTT.

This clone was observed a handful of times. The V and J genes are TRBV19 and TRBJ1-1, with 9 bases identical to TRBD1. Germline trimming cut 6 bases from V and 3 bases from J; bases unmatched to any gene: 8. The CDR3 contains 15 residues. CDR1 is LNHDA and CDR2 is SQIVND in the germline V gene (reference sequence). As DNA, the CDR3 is TGTGCCAGTAGCCGGGACAGGGCGGGGTACACTGAAGCTTTCTTT. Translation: CASSRDRAGYTEAFF.

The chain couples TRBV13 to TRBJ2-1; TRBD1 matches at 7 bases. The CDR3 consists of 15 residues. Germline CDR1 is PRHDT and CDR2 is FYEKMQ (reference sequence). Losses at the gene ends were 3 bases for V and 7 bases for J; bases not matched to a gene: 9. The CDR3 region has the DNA TGTGCCAGCAGCTTCTCAGGGACAGAAGGGAATGAGCAGTTCTTC. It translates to CASSFSGTEGNEQFF.

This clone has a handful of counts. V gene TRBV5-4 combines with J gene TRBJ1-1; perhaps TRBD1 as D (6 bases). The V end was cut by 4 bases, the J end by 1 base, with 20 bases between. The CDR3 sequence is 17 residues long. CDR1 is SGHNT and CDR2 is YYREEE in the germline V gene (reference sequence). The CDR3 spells CASSLPQGPVTNTEAFF. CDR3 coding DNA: TGTGCCAGCAGCCTACCACAGGGACCAGTGACGAACACTGAAGCTTTCTTT.

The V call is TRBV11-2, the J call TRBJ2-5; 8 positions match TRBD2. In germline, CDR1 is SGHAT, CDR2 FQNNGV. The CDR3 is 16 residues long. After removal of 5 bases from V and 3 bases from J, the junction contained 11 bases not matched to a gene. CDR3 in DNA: TGTGCCAGCAGCCCTACCCCGGGAGGGGGAAAAGAGACCCAGTACTTC. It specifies CASSPTPGGGKETQYF.

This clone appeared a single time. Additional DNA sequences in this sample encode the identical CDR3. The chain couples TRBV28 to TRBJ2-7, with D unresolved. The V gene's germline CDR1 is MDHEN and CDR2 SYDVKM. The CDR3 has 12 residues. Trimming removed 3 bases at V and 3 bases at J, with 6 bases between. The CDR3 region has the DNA TGTGCCAGCAGTTTCGGCCTCTACGAGCAGTACTTC. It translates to CASSFGLYEQYF.